This T cell receptor beta chain was sequenced during a study of cytomegalovirus exposure and HLA in healthy donors. Whole-study results and caveats: A reported reduction in N-insertions relative to the approximately 600-donor mean was seen in an Asian-associated ancestry cluster in a later analysis.

V was trimmed by 0 bases and J by 11 bases, leaving 12 bases between them. Per germline, CDR1 SGDLS and CDR2 YYNGEE. This CDR3 contains 14 residues. Concerning this clone: Antigen unknown.

Primers for the PCR totalled 60 Vbeta and 13 Jbeta. Here immunoSEQ multiplex PCR was the method, and the copy in TCRdb shows in-frame clones only, minus some. The repertoire holds fewer than 70,000 clones, with 74% as singletons. Sequencing used PBMCs. This receptor was identified in an older woman in good health and CMV-seropositive. V is TRBV9 and J is TRBJ2-6; D perhaps matches TRBD1 (6 bases). CDR3 sequence reads: CASSVGQGNDVLTF. The CDR3 DNA sequence: TGTGCCAGCAGCGTAGGGCAGGGGAACGACGTCCTGACTTTC.